This TCR beta chain was sequenced for a study of blood T cells in healthy people across ages. The second PCR ran 7 to 11 cycles with a sample-barcoded 5' primer and J-beta primers. TCRdb called the 5' RACE reads again in MiXCR, with one record for every CDR3 protein. The sample shows about 1 million distinct CDR3 sequences, around 25% of them seen only once. There were healthy Caucasian individuals from Russia, aged roughly 6 to 90, serving as donors. Each individual donor underwent a draw of 8.5 to 10 milliliters of peripheral blood. This clonotype has only a few counts. In germline, CDR1 is SQVTM, CDR2 ANQGSEA. This CDR3 has 13 amino acids. Deletions cut 5 bases from V and 1 base from J, with 11 bases between. The same sample was also used in a study of T cells of mothers and their children. That source reports: The second PCR used the M1S primer, and this primer added sample barcodes and 2-4 random nucleotides. Relative to unrelated pairs, biologically related mother-child dyads exhibited marginally greater, non-significant overlap.

Sequenced input: blood. The source is a girl aged 2-10 years in good health. The V and J genes are TRBV29-1 and TRBJ1-1; no definite D call. CDR3 bases: TGCAGCGTTCATCTGATCAGGAACACTGAAGCTTTCTTT. Encoded protein: CSVHLIRNTEAFF.